The 18 T cell receptor beta chains listed next were all sequenced from one sample in a study of blood T cell repertoires in COVID-19. Profiling relied on immunoSEQ multiplex PCR, and the TCRdb table lists in-frame clones only, not all of them. Of 150,000 or so clones detected, less than 85% appear once; the ten largest clones hold roughly 7%. The sample was peripheral blood. The source of these receptors is a woman aged 35 to 49 with COVID-19, enrolled during active disease.

The rearrangement uses TRBV7-8 and TRBJ1-6; no clear D. CDR1 SGHVS and CDR2 FQNEAQ come from the germline V gene. V lost 4 bases to trimming and J lost 0 bases, with 7 bases between them. This CDR3 spans 15 amino acids. This CDR3 reads CASSYTSSYNSPLHF. The CDR3 DNA sequence: TGTGCCAGCAGCTACACCAGCTCCTATAATTCACCCCTCCACTTT.

The V call is TRBV3-1 (or the pseudogene TRBV3-2), the J call TRBJ1-2, with a weak D call TRBD1 (6 bases). This CDR3 contains 15 residues. Trimming cost V 8 bases and J 3 bases, with 19 bases left between them. Germline V gene lookup returns CDR1 LGHDT and CDR2 YNNKEL (reference sequence). The CDR3 DNA follows: TGTGCCAGCGCACCGAGGACAGCTAAATACTATGGCTACACCTTC. It encodes CASAPRTAKYYGYTF.

The chain joins TRBV9 to TRBJ2-3; 11 positions agree with TRBD2. Germline V gene data show CDR1 as SGDLS and CDR2 as YYNGEE. Trimming at V came to 0 bases and at J to 12 bases, leaving 6 bases not matched to a gene. This CDR3 contains 14 residues. As DNA, the CDR3 is TGTGCCAGCAGCGTAGAGGTAGCGGGGGGGGTACAGTATTTT. Its translation: CASSVEVAGGVQYF. The complete variable domain, with remaining parts taken from reference TRBV9 and TRBJ2-3, reads DSGVTQTPKHLITATGQRVTLRCSPRSGDLSVYWYQQSLDQGLQFLIQYYNGEERAKGNILERFSAQQFPDLHSELNLSSLELGDSALYFCASSVEVAGGVQYFGPGTRLTVL.

The rearrangement links TRBV12-3 or TRBV12-4 to TRBJ1-2; the D gene is possibly TRBD1 (5 bases). Trimming left V 6 bases short and J 8 bases short, with 16 bases between. The CDR3 has 13 amino acids. In nucleotides, the CDR3 is TGTGCCAGCAGCCCCGGCGCAGGGAAAGGCTACACCTTC. It is translated as CASSPGAGKGYTF.

The chain carries TRBV19 and TRBJ2-7; 12 nucleotides agree with TRBD2. Germline V gives CDR1 LNHDA, CDR2 SQIVND (reference sequence). V trimming: 4 bases; J trimming: 3 bases; junction bases outside the gene matches: 7. The CDR3 is 16 residues long. The CDR3 sequence: CASSTQGLAGFYEQYF. The CDR3 region has the DNA TGTGCCAGTAGTACTCAAGGACTAGCGGGGTTCTACGAGCAGTACTTC.

The chain is built from TRBV30 and TRBJ2-2; tentative D call: TRBD1 (6 bases). Germline CDR1 and CDR2: GTSNPN and SVGIG (reference sequence). Trimming stripped 7 bases from V and 0 bases from J, with 15 bases between. The CDR3 totals 15 residues. The CDR3: CASNRVSTNTGELFF. In nucleotides, the CDR3 is TGTGCCTCGAACAGGGTTTCAACGAACACCGGGGAGCTGTTTTTT.

The rearrangement uses TRBV19 and TRBJ2-5; 8 nucleotides line up with TRBD2. The CDR3 has 16 amino acids. Losses at the gene ends were 6 bases for V and 5 bases for J; bases not matched to a gene: 14. The germline V gene has CDR1 LNHDA and CDR2 SQIVND (reference sequence). This CDR3 is CASRSRGRGGRETQYF. Here the CDR3 DNA reads TGTGCCAGTAGGTCGCGGGGACGGGGGGGCCGGGAGACCCAGTACTTC.

The chain carries TRBV28 and TRBJ2-6; 11 nucleotides match TRBD2. This CDR3 comprises 16 residues. Germline V gives CDR1 MDHEN, CDR2 SYDVKM. J gave up 3 bases and V 9 bases, and 7 bases lay outside the gene matches. The chain's CDR3 is CASKTSGALGANVLTF. The CDR3 coding sequence is TGTGCCAGTAAGACTAGCGGGGCTCTTGGGGCCAACGTCCTGACTTTC.

This clone was counted between two and nine times. Additional DNA sequences in this sample encode the identical CDR3. V is TRBV9 and J is TRBJ2-4, with 13 nucleotides matching TRBD2. CDR1 is SGDLS, CDR2 YYNGEE, per germline. With V trimmed by 2 bases and J by 3 bases, 5 bases remained unmatched. CDR3 size: 17 residues. In nucleotides, the CDR3 is TGTGCCAGCAGCGTGGATGGACTAGCGGGGGTCAAAAACATTCAGTACTTC. This encodes CASSVDGLAGVKNIQYF.

A single count supports this clone. The V and J genes are TRBV7-9 and TRBJ2-7; TRBD1 might be the D (5 bases). There are 12 residues in the CDR3. CDR1 is SEHNR and CDR2 is FQNEAQ in the germline V gene (reference sequence). The V end lost 3 bases, the J end lost 4 bases, and 7 bases lay between the germline ends. CDR3 nucleotides: TGTGCCAGCAGCTTGCAGGGATACGAGCAGTACGTC. Translation: CASSLQGYEQYV.

The rearrangement joins TRBV3-1 (or the pseudogene TRBV3-2) to TRBJ2-1, with 12 bases identical to TRBD2. CDR1 LGHDT and CDR2 YNNKEL come from the germline V gene (reference sequence). The CDR3 length is 15 residues. V was clipped by 2 bases and J by 9 bases; unmatched bases: 5. Written as DNA, the CDR3 is TGTGCCAGCAGCCAATCTAGCGGGAGGGTGGCTGAGCAGTTCTTC. Translation: CASSQSSGRVAEQFF.

The J gene is TRBJ1-5, the V gene TRBV5-5; D remains ambiguous. Per germline, CDR1 SGHKS and CDR2 YYEKEE (reference sequence). Trimming stripped 4 bases from V and 4 bases from J, with 18 bases between. The CDR3 runs 16 residues. The CDR3 DNA reads TGTGCCAGCAGCCCTACGGGAATCGGGCGAAATCAGCCCCAGCATTTT. Amino acid sequence: CASSPTGIGRNQPQHF.

The chain links TRBV6-4 to TRBJ1-1; weak D call: TRBD1 (6 bases). Germline CDR1 reads MRHNA; CDR2 reads SNTAGT. The CDR3 runs to 16 residues. The CDR3 DNA sequence: TGTACACCGCCCTCCCCGGCAGGGGAATGGGACACTGAAGCTTTCTTT. Translating it yields CTPPSPAGEWDTEAFF.

The genes are TRBV10-3 and TRBJ2-6; no definite D call. V lost 3 bases and J 0 bases, leaving 6 bases between the germline ends. The germline CDR1 and CDR2 sequences are ENHRY and SYGVKD. This CDR3 has 15 amino acids. CDR3 nucleotides: TGTGCCATCAGTGATAGGAGCTCTGGGGCCAACGTCCTGACTTTC. Protein sequence: CAISDRSSGANVLTF.

The chain is built from TRBV29-1 and TRBJ2-1, with 14 nucleotides matching TRBD2. The CDR3 is made up of 17 amino acids. Germline CDR1 reads SQVTM; CDR2 reads ANQGSEA. With V trimmed by 6 bases and J by 4 bases, 11 bases remained unmatched. Here the CDR3 reads CSVQGGLAGAQYNEQFF. The CDR3 DNA sequence: TGCAGCGTCCAGGGGGGACTAGCGGGGGCCCAATACAATGAGCAGTTCTTC.

As DNA, the CDR3 is TGTGCCAGTAGTATCGGGACTGCTTACAATGAGCAGTTCTTC. Amino acids: CASSIGTAYNEQFF. The chain employs TRBV19 and TRBJ2-1; maybe TRBD2 (6 bases). Trimming cost V 3 bases and J 4 bases, with 10 bases left between them. The germline gives CDR1 LNHDA, CDR2 SQIVND (reference sequence). This CDR3 has 14 amino acids.

This chain uses TRBV15 with TRBJ1-1, with 7 nucleotides matching TRBD1. Germline values: CDR1 LNHNV, CDR2 YYDKDF (reference sequence). The CDR3 covers 15 residues. J lost 2 bases, V lost 2 bases, and 5 bases had no gene match. The CDR3 reads CATSRLRQGNTEAFF. The CDR3 region has the DNA TGTGCCACCAGCAGACTACGACAGGGAAACACTGAAGCTTTCTTT.

The rearrangement uses TRBV28 and TRBJ2-3; the D gene is possibly TRBD2 (6 bases). This CDR3 has 14 residues. V gave up 5 bases and J gave up 4 bases, with 13 bases separating them. Germline CDR1 and CDR2: MDHEN and SYDVKM. CDR3 region: CASSQEGLSDTQYF. The CDR3 coding sequence is TGTGCCAGCAGTCAAGAGGGACTTTCAGATACGCAGTATTTT.